Presented here are 9 T cell receptor beta chains from one specimen sequenced in a study of T cells in Graves' hyperthyroidism and ophthalmopathy. There were TCR beta CDR3 regions amplified from RNA transcripts. Carried out on the TCR CDR3, a first-round RT-PCR used the HTBI primer set. MiXCR was run by TCRdb on the multiplex PCR reads, yielding one entry per CDR3 protein. Of about 400,000 distinct CDR3 sequences detected, 15% appear once; the ten largest clones hold about 31%. The sequenced sample consisted of blood. The receptor set was obtained from a woman in her thirties with Graves' hyperthyroidism.

The chain couples TRBV7-2 to TRBJ2-1; 7 bases are a match to TRBD2. CDR3 length equals 16 residues. V dropped 4 bases and J dropped 2; count of bases not matched to a gene: 8. The germline gives CDR1 SGHTA, CDR2 FQGNSA. The CDR3 reads CASSYASGGTYNEQFF. For the CDR3, the DNA is TGTGCCAGCAGCTACGCCTCCGGGGGGACCTACAATGAGCAGTTCTTC. Variable domain in full (rest from reference TRBV7-2 and TRBJ2-1): GAGVSQSPSNKVTEKGKDVELRCDPISGHTALYWYRQSLGQGLEFLIYFQGNSAPDKSGLPSDRFSAERTGGSVSTLTIQRTQQEDSAVYLCASSYASGGTYNEQFFGPGTRLTVL.

This clonotype showed up many times. CDR3 sequence (DNA): TGTGCCAGCAGTCTTCAACTAGCGGGAGTTGGTTCAGATACGCAGTATTTT. Translating it yields CASSLQLAGVGSDTQYF. V gene TRBV12-3 or TRBV12-4 combines with J gene TRBJ2-3; the match to TRBD2 covers 11 bases. The V gene end was trimmed by 5 bases and the J gene end by 4 bases; junction bases not matched to a gene: 11. CDR3 size: 17 residues.

This clonotype was recorded many times. This sequence joins TRBV6-4 and TRBJ1-1, with no clear D. Trimming stripped 4 bases from V and 4 bases from J, with 22 bases between. The germline CDR1 and CDR2 sequences are MRHNA and SNTAGT. CDR3 size: 17 residues. CDR3 DNA sequence: TGTGCCAGCAGTGCCACTTCCCCCAACCTATGCGGCACTGAAGCTTTCTTT. Residues: CASSATSPNLCGTEAFF.

In this sample, this clonotype turned up many times. The chain is built from TRBV11-3 and TRBJ2-2; 10 bases fit TRBD2. Trimming removed 5 bases from V and 4 bases from J; junction bases left unmatched: 7. This CDR3 has 16 amino acids. Germline lookup yields CDR1 SGHNT and CDR2 YENEEA. CDR3 sequence: CASSPIAGGPTGELFF. DNA for the CDR3: TGTGCCAGCAGCCCCATAGCGGGAGGACCCACCGGGGAGCTGTTTTTT. Full variable domain (remainder filled in from reference TRBV11-3 and TRBJ2-2): EAGVVQSPRYKIIEKKQPVAFWCNPISGHNTLYWYLQNLGQGPELLIRYENEEAVDDSQLPKDRFSAERLKGVDSTLKIQPAELGDSAVYLCASSPIAGGPTGELFFGEGSRLTVL.

In this sample, this clonotype turned up many times. The gene calls are TRBV11-2 and TRBJ2-3; 7 bases line up with TRBD2. The CDR3 length is 15 residues. From germline, CDR1 is SGHAT and CDR2 FQNNGV. The J segment lost 2 bases and the V segment lost 1 base, leaving 3 bases of the junction unmatched. The CDR3 sequence is CASSLVGRFTDTQYF. CDR3 coding DNA: TGTGCCAGCAGCTTAGTCGGGAGGTTCACAGATACGCAGTATTTT.

The chain joins TRBV6-2 or TRBV6-3 to TRBJ2-3; 9 nucleotides match TRBD2. The CDR3 runs 17 residues. The V gene end was trimmed by 2 bases and the J gene end by 2 bases; junction bases not matched to a gene: 8. Looked up from germline, CDR1 is MNHEY and CDR2 is SVGEGT. The CDR3 sequence is CASSYPKAGGLTDTQYF. Here the CDR3 DNA reads TGTGCCAGCAGTTACCCAAAAGCGGGAGGACTCACAGATACGCAGTATTTT.

There are a few counts of this clonotype. The V and J genes are TRBV5-6 and TRBJ2-3; TRBD2 agrees at 14 bases. Germline-derived CDR1 and CDR2 are SGHDT and YYEEEE. The CDR3 contains 16 residues. Unmatched junction bases numbered 7, after V lost 4 bases and J lost 6 bases. The CDR3 here is CASSMGLAGASDTQYF. In DNA form, the CDR3 reads TGTGCCAGCAGCATGGGACTAGCGGGAGCATCCGATACGCAGTATTTT.

This clonotype was seen a handful of times. The chain combines TRBV20-1 with TRBJ2-1, with TRBD2 matching over 12 bases. CDR3 length: 15 amino acids. Per germline, CDR1 DFQATT and CDR2 SNEGSKA (reference sequence). J gave up 4 bases and V 6 bases, and 7 bases lay outside the gene matches. CDR3 sequence reads: CSAKSGTSGYNEQFF. The CDR3 DNA follows: TGCAGTGCCAAGTCCGGGACTAGCGGGTACAATGAGCAGTTCTTC.

The CDR3 reads CSVVDTLDSTDTQYF. DNA for the CDR3: TGCAGCGTTGTGGACACTTTAGACAGCACAGATACGCAGTATTTT. The chain carries TRBV29-1 and TRBJ2-3; TRBD1 is a possible D gene (5 bases). V lost 4 bases, J lost 0 bases, and 14 bases lay in between. The CDR3 is 15 residues long. Germline-derived CDR1 and CDR2 are SQVTM and ANQGSEA.